These T cell receptor beta chains were read from a single sample in a study of Graves' ophthalmopathy and Graves' hyperthyroidism. From the multiplex PCR reads, TCRdb called clonotypes with MiXCR, one entry per CDR3 protein. The repertoire has under 400,000 distinct CDR3 sequences, 15% to 20% of them found once; the top ten carry around an eighth. Sequenced material: peripheral blood. The origin of the receptors is an adult man with Graves' ophthalmopathy. The CDR3 runs from the conserved cysteine through the conserved F or W.

j_gene,v_gene,CDR3aa
TRBJ2-6,TRBV6-1,CASSEVGYGANVLTF
TRBJ1-2,TRBV25-1,CASSDTGAIYGYTF
TRBJ2-2,TRBV2,CAVGLAGPNTGELFF
TRBJ2-7,TRBV6-1,CASSDRTLSSYEQYF
TRBJ2-5,TRBV15,CATKSNGQPQETQYF
TRBJ1-1,TRBV6-1,CASSAGPKAEAFF
TRBJ1-1,TRBV12-3/TRBV12-4,CASSLRQGANTEAFF
TRBJ1-1,TRBV27,CASRPNRGRWDTEAFF
TRBJ1-3,TRBV30,CAWSALRYSGNTIYF
TRBJ2-5,TRBV11-2,CASSLDGLAQYF
TRBJ1-1,TRBV6-5,CASSYGQGETEAFF
TRBJ2-2,TRBV11-1,CASSSDRGELFF
TRBJ2-7,TRBV11-2,CASSLRRDSTYEQYF
TRBJ1-2,TRBV24-1,CATSEGSGTPHYGYTF
TRBJ1-1,TRBV20-1,CSATPVNTEAFF
TRBJ2-7,TRBV5-1,CASSAGFGGSIHEQYF
TRBJ2-7,TRBV28,CASRDFDRSYEQYF
TRBJ1-6,TRBV3-1,CASSPWTGTVPSPLHF
TRBJ2-2,TRBV25-1,CASSARGQLLANTGELFF
TRBJ2-7,TRBV30,CAHSRGAGEQYF
TRBJ2-7,TRBV11-2,CASSLGEGRVFSPEQYF
TRBJ1-5,TRBV27,CASSAGKSGALNQPQHF